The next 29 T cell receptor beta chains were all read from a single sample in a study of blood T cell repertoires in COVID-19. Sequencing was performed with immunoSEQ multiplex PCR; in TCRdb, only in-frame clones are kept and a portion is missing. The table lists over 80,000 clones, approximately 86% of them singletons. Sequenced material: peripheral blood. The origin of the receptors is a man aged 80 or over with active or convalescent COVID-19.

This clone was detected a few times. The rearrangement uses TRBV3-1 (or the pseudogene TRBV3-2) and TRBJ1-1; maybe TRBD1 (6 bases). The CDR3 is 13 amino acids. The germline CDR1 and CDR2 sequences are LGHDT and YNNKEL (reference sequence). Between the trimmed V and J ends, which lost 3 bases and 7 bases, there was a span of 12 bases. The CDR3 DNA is TGTGCCAGCAGCCAGGACGGACAGATTGAAGCTTTCTTT. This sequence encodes CASSQDGQIEAFF.

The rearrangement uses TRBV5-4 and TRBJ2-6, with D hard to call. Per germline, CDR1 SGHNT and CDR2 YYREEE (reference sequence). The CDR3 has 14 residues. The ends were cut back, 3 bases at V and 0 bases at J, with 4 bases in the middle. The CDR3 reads CASSSSSGANVLTF. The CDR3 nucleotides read TGTGCCAGCAGCTCTAGCTCTGGGGCCAACGTCCTGACTTTC.

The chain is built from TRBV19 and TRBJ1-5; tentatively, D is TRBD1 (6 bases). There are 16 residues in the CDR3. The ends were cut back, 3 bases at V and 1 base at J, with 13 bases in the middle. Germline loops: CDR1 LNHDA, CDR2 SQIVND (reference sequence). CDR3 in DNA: TGTGCCAGTAGTATCCCCGTGGGGGCGAGCAATCAGCCCCAGCATTTT. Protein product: CASSIPVGASNQPQHF.

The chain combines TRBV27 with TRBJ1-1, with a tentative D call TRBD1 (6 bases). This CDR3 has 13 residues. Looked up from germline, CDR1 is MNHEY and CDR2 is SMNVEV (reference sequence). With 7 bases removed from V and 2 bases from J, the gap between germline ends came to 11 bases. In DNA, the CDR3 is TGTGCCAGCACCAGGGGCCCAAACACTGAAGCTTTCTTT. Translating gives CASTRGPNTEAFF.

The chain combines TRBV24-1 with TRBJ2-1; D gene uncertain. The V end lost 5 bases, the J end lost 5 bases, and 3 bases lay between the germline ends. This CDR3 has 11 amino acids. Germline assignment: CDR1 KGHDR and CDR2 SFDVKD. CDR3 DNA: TGTGCCACCAGTGTAGACAATGAGCAGTTCTTC. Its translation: CATSVDNEQFF.

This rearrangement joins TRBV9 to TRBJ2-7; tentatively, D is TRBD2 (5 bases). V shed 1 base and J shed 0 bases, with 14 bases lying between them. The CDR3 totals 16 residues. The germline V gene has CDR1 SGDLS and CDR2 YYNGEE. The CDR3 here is CASSVRGDPSSYEQYF. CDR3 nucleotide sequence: TGTGCCAGCAGCGTACGGGGAGACCCCAGCTCCTACGAGCAGTACTTC.

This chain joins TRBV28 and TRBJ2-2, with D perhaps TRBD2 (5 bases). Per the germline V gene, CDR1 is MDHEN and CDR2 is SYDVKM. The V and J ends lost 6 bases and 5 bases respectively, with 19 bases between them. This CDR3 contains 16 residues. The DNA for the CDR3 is TGTGCCAGCAGCGAAACCCCAAGGCCGGGAACCGGGGAGCTGTTTTTT. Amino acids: CASSETPRPGTGELFF.

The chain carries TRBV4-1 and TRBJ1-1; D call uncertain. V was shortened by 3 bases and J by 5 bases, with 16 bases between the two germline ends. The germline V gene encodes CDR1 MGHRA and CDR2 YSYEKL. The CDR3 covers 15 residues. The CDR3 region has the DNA TGCGCCAGCAGCCATTGGATGGGCGGGAGGACTGAAGCTTTCTTT. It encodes CASSHWMGGRTEAFF.

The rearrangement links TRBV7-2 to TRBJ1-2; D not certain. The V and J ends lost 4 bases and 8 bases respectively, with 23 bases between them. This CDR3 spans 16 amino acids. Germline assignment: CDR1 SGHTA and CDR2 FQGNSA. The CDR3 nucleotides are TGTGCCAGCAGCTATACCAGAAAACCTGGGCTTGAGGGCTACACCTTC. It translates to CASSYTRKPGLEGYTF.

The CDR3: CASSLLVQDHEQYF. The CDR3 region has the DNA TGCGCCAGCAGCTTGTTGGTACAGGATCATGAGCAGTACTTC. J is TRBJ2-7 and V is TRBV5-1, with D possibly being TRBD1 (5 bases). Trimming took 1 base from V and 7 from J, leaving 15 bases between them. Germline loops: CDR1 SGHRS, CDR2 YFSETQ. The CDR3 runs to 14 residues.

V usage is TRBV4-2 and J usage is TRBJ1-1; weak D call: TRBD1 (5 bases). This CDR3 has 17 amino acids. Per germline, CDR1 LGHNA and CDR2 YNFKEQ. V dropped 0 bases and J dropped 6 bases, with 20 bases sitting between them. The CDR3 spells CASSQDIRAGNGAEAFF. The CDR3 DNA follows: TGTGCCAGCAGCCAAGATATAAGGGCAGGGAATGGGGCTGAAGCTTTCTTT.

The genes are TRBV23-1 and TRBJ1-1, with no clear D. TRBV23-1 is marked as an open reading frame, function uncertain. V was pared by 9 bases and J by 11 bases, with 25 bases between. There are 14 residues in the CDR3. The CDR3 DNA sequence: TGCGCCAGAGAATATCTTCGGCCGAAAGCTAGGGCTTTCTTT. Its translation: CAREYLRPKARAFF.

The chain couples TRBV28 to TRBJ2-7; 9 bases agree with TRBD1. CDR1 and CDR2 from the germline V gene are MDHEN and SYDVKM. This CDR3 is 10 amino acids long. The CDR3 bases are TGTAAGGACAGGGGCTACGAGCAGTACTTC. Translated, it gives CKDRGYEQYF. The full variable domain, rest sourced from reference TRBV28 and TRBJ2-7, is DVKVTQSSRYLVKRTGEKVFLECVQDMDHENMFWYRQDPGLGLRLIYFSYDVKMKEKGDIPEGYSVSREKKERFSLILESASTNQTSMYLCKDRGYEQYFGPGTRLTVT.

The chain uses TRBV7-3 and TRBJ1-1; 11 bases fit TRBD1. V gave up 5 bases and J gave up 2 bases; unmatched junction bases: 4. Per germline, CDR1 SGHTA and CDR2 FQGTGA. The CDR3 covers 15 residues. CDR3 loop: CASSPGTGGNTEAFF. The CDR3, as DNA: TGTGCCAGCAGCCCTGGGACAGGGGGAAACACTGAAGCTTTCTTT.

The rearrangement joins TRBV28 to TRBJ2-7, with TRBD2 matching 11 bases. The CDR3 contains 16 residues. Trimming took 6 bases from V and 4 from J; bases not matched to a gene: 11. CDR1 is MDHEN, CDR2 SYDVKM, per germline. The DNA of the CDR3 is TGTGCCAGCAGCACCGCCGGGACTAGCGGAACTTACGAGCAGTACTTC. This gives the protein CASSTAGTSGTYEQYF.

The CDR3 DNA reads as TGCGCCAGCAAACCGGGACAGACGGAGTCCGAGCAGTACTTC. Translating gives CASKPGQTESEQYF. V gene TRBV4-1 combines with J gene TRBJ2-7; 7 bases agree with TRBD1. The CDR3 runs 14 residues. Germline loops: CDR1 MGHRA, CDR2 YSYEKL. Trimming at V came to 7 bases and at J to 6 bases, leaving 12 bases not matched to a gene.

CDR3 sequence (DNA): TGTGCCAGCAGCTTAGGGGCATGGCAGTCCGCCTATGGCTACACCTTC. It specifies CASSLGAWQSAYGYTF. The chain has TRBV7-2 and TRBJ1-2; D not certain. Trimming took 1 base from V and 4 from J, leaving 16 bases between them. The CDR3 is 16 residues long. In germline, CDR1 is SGHTA, CDR2 FQGNSA.

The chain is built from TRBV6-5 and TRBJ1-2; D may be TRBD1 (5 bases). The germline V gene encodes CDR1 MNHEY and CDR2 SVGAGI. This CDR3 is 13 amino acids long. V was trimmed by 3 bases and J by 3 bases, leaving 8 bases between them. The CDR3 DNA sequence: TGTGCCAGCAGTTATAGGGGATACTATGGCTACACCTTC. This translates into CASSYRGYYGYTF.

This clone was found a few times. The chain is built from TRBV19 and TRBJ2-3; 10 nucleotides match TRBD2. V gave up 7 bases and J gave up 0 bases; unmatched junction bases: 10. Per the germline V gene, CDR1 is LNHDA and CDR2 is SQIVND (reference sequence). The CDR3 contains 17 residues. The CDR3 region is CASTPNLAGASTDTQYF. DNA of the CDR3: TGTGCCAGTACCCCGAACCTAGCGGGAGCCAGCACAGATACGCAGTATTTT.

The CDR3 bases are TGCGCCAGCAGCCCGGGTTCTGGGAGTAGGACTGAAGCTTTCTTT. Amino acids: CASSPGSGSRTEAFF. V usage is TRBV5-1 and J usage is TRBJ1-1; no clear D. V was cut by 4 bases and J by 5 bases, with 18 bases left in between. The CDR3 consists of 15 residues. Germline V gene data show CDR1 as SGHRS and CDR2 as YFSETQ.

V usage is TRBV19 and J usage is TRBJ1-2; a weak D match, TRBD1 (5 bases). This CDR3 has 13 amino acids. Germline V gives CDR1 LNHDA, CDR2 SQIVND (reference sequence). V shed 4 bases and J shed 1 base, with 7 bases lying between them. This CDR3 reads CASSTTDNYGYTF. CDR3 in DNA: TGTGCCAGTAGTACGACAGATAACTATGGCTACACCTTC.

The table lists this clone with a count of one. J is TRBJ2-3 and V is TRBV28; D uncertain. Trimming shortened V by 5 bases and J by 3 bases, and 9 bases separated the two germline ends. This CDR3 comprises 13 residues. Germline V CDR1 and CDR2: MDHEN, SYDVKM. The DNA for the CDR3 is TGTGCCAGCAGTCCCACACTAACAGATACGCAGTATTTT. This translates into CASSPTLTDTQYF. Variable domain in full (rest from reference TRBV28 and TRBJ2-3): DVKVTQSSRYLVKRTGEKVFLECVQDMDHENMFWYRQDPGLGLRLIYFSYDVKMKEKGDIPEGYSVSREKKERFSLILESASTNQTSMYLCASSPTLTDTQYFGPGTRLTVL.

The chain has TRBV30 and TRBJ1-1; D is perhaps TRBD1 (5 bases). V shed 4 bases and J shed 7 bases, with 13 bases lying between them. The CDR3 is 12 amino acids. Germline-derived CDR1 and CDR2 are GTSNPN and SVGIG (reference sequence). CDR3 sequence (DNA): TGTGCCTGGACCGGCTCAGGGCTTGAAGCTTTCTTT. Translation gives CAWTGSGLEAFF.

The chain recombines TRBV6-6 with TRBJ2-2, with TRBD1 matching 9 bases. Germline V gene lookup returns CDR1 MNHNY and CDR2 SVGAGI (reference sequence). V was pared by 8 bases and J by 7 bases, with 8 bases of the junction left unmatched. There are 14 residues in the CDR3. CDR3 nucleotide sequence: TGTGCCAGCGGGGACAGGGTGATCGTCGGGGAGCTGTTTTTT. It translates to CASGDRVIVGELFF.

In DNA, the CDR3 is TGTGCCAGTAGTATGCTAGCGGCCTACAATGAGCAGTTCTTC. It specifies CASSMLAAYNEQFF. The chain has TRBV19 and TRBJ2-1; 7 bases match TRBD2. Per germline, CDR1 LNHDA and CDR2 SQIVND (reference sequence). CDR3 size: 14 residues. The V segment lost 3 bases and the J segment 2 bases; nucleotides outside the gene matches: 1.

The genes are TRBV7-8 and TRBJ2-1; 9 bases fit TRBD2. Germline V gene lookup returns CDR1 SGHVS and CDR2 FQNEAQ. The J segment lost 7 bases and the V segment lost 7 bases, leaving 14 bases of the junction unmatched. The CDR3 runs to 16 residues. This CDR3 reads CASTSRGGEGRNEQFF. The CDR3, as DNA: TGTGCCAGCACCTCCCGCGGGGGGGAGGGCCGAAATGAGCAGTTCTTC.

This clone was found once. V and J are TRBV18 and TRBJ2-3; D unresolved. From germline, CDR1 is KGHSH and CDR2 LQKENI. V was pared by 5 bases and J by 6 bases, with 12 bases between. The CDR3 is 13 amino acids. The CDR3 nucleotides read TGTGCCAGCTCAACACTGAGCCGGGATACGCAGTATTTT. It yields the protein CASSTLSRDTQYF.

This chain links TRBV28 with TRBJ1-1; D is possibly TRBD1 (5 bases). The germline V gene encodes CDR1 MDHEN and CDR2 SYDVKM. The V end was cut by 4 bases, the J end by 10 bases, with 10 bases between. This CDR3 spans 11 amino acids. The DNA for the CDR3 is TGTGCCAGCAGTTCAGGGTTCGGAGCTTTCTTT. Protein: CASSSGFGAFF.

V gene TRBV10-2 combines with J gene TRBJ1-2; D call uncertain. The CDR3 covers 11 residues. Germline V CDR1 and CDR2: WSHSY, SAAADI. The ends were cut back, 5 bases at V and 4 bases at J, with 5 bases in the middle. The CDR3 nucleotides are TGCGCCAGCAGTTCCGGCTATGGCTACACCTTC. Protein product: CASSSGYGYTF.